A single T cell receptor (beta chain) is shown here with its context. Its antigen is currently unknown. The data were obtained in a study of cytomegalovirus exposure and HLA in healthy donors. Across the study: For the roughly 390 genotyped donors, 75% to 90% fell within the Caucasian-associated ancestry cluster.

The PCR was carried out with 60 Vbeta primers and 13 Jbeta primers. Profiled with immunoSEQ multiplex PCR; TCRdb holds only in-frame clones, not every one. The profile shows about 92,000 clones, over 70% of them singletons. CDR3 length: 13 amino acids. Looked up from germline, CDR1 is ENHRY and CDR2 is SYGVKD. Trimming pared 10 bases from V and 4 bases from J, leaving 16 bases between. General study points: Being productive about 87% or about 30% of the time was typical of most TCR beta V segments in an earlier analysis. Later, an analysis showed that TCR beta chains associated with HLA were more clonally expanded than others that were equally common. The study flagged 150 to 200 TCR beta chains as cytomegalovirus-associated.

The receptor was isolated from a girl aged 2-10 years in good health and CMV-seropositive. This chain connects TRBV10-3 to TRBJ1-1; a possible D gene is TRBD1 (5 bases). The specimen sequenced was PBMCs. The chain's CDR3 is CATLDGGGTEAFF. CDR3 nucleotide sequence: TGTGCCACTTTGGACGGCGGGGGCACTGAAGCTTTCTTT.